The 19 T cell receptor beta chains below were found in one sample sequenced in a study of CXCR3-negative and CXCR3-positive naive CD8 T cells. TRB cDNA libraries were made by UMI-labeled 5' RACE. One entry per CDR3 protein, without DNA, is what TCRdb gives after re-calling the 5' RACE reads. The listing contains roughly 89,000 distinct CDR3 sequences. Input material: naive CXCR3- CD8+ T cells from blood. Subset indicated: CD45RO-CCR7+CD27+CD95- naive CD8+ T cells lacking CXCR3 (TNR3-). The receptors come from a human donor in good health. Some clones in this sample may be carry-over from other donors' samples.

The chain is built from TRBV7-9 and TRBJ2-2; TCRdb reports TRBD1, a call that lacks DNA to check it against. The V gene's germline CDR1 is SEHNR and CDR2 FQNEAQ (reference sequence). The CDR3 length is 15 residues. CDR3 protein: CASSPGTVNTGELFF.

The rearrangement uses TRBV30 and TRBJ1-5. The CDR3 covers 13 residues. From germline, CDR1 is GTSNPN and CDR2 SVGIG (reference sequence). CDR3: CAWSVEANQPQHF.

The chain joins TRBV19 to TRBJ1-4; TCRdb picks TRBD1, but there is no DNA to check that call. Germline CDR1 is LNHDA and CDR2 is SQIVND (reference sequence). This CDR3 contains 13 residues. The CDR3 sequence: CASRERGGEKLFF.

The J gene is TRBJ1-5, the V gene TRBV19; TCRdb outputs TRBD1, but without DNA this stays unchecked. CDR3 size: 17 residues. CDR1 and CDR2 from the germline V gene are LNHDA and SQIVND (reference sequence). CDR3 sequence reads: CASSAHDTGYSNQPQHF.

The chain recombines TRBV29-1 with TRBJ2-2; there is no DNA to check the TCRdb D call of TRBD2. The CDR3 runs 15 residues. Germline CDR1 and CDR2: SQVTM and ANQGSEA. The CDR3 loop reads CSVEVGGPSAWELFF.

The gene calls are TRBV29-1 and TRBJ1-1; without DNA, the TCRdb call of TRBD1 cannot be checked. The germline gives CDR1 SQVTM, CDR2 ANQGSEA. The CDR3 runs to 12 residues. The CDR3 region is CSARQEVTEAFF.

This chain links TRBV7-2 with TRBJ2-7. Germline V lookup: CDR1 SGHTA, CDR2 FQGNSA. There are 13 residues in the CDR3. The CDR3 loop is CASSLDGPYEQYF.

The chain joins TRBV6-5 to TRBJ2-1. There are 15 residues in the CDR3. Germline CDR1 reads MNHEY; CDR2 reads SVGAGI. CDR3: CASSLDMSSYNEQFF.

V usage is TRBV4-3 and J usage is TRBJ2-7; TCRdb reports TRBD1, a call that lacks DNA to check it against. The germline V gene encodes CDR1 LGHNA and CDR2 YSLEER. The CDR3 length is 15 residues. The CDR3 region is CASSQGTGVSYEQYF.

The chain links TRBV27 to TRBJ1-5; absent DNA, TCRdb's TRBD1 call cannot be checked. The CDR3 has 16 amino acids. Germline CDR1 is MNHEY and CDR2 is SMNVEV (reference sequence). CDR3 residues: CASSFIGRENNQPQHF.

The V gene is TRBV7-2, the J gene TRBJ2-1. Looked up from germline, CDR1 is SGHTA and CDR2 is FQGNSA. CDR3 length: 12 amino acids. The CDR3 loop reads CASSFVWGEQFF.

V is TRBV7-8 and J is TRBJ2-7; the TRBD1 assignment by TCRdb is unverifiable without DNA. The CDR3 covers 18 residues. CDR1 is SGHVS, CDR2 FQNEAQ, per germline. This chain's CDR3 is CASSPQVAGDTRLNEQYF.

The chain uses TRBV9 and TRBJ1-2; TCRdb lists TRBD1, though no DNA is available to test this call. The germline CDR1 and CDR2 sequences are SGDLS and YYNGEE. The CDR3 extends over 16 amino acids. CDR3 region: CASSVGSQGANYGYTF.

The chain joins TRBV7-6 to TRBJ2-7. Germline values: CDR1 SGHVS, CDR2 FNYEAQ. The CDR3 runs to 13 residues. The CDR3 spells CASSLDPSYEQYF.

The J gene is TRBJ2-7, the V gene TRBV5-5; TCRdb calls TRBD2, which cannot be checked without DNA. Germline CDR1 and CDR2: SGHKS and YYEKEE (reference sequence). The CDR3 is 17 amino acids. CDR3 loop: CASSPGLAGASSYEQYF.

This chain connects TRBV7-9 to TRBJ2-5. Germline values: CDR1 SEHNR, CDR2 FQNEAQ (reference sequence). The CDR3 totals 13 residues. The CDR3 here is CASSLAIQETQYF.

The chain links TRBV7-6 to TRBJ2-1; there is no DNA to check the TCRdb D call of TRBD2. The CDR3 covers 17 residues. Germline lookup yields CDR1 SGHVS and CDR2 FNYEAQ. CDR3 sequence reads: CASSLAPRGGQGDEQFF.

The CDR3 is CSVGTAVKNIQYF. The rearrangement links TRBV29-1 to TRBJ2-4. The CDR3 runs 13 residues. The germline CDR1 and CDR2 sequences are SQVTM and ANQGSEA.

J is TRBJ2-7 and V is TRBV6-6; the D call of TRBD1 rests on TCRdb alone, since no DNA is present to check it. CDR3 length equals 14 residues. Germline CDR1 and CDR2: MNHNY and SVGAGI (reference sequence). CDR3: CASSYSGRTFEQYF.